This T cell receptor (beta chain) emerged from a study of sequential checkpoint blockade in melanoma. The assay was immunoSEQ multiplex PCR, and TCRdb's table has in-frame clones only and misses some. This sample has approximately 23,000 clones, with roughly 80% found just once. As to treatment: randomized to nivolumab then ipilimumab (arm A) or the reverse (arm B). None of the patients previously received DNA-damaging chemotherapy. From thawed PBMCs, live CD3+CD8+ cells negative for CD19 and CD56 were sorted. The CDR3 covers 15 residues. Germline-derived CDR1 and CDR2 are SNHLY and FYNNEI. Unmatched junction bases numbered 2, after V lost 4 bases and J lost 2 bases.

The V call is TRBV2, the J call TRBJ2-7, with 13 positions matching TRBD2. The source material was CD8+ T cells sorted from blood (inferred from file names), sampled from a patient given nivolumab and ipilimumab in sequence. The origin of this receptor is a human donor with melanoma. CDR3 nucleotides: TGTGCCAGCAGTGCACTAGCGGGGGGGCCCTACGAGCAGTACTTC. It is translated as CASSALAGGPYEQYF.